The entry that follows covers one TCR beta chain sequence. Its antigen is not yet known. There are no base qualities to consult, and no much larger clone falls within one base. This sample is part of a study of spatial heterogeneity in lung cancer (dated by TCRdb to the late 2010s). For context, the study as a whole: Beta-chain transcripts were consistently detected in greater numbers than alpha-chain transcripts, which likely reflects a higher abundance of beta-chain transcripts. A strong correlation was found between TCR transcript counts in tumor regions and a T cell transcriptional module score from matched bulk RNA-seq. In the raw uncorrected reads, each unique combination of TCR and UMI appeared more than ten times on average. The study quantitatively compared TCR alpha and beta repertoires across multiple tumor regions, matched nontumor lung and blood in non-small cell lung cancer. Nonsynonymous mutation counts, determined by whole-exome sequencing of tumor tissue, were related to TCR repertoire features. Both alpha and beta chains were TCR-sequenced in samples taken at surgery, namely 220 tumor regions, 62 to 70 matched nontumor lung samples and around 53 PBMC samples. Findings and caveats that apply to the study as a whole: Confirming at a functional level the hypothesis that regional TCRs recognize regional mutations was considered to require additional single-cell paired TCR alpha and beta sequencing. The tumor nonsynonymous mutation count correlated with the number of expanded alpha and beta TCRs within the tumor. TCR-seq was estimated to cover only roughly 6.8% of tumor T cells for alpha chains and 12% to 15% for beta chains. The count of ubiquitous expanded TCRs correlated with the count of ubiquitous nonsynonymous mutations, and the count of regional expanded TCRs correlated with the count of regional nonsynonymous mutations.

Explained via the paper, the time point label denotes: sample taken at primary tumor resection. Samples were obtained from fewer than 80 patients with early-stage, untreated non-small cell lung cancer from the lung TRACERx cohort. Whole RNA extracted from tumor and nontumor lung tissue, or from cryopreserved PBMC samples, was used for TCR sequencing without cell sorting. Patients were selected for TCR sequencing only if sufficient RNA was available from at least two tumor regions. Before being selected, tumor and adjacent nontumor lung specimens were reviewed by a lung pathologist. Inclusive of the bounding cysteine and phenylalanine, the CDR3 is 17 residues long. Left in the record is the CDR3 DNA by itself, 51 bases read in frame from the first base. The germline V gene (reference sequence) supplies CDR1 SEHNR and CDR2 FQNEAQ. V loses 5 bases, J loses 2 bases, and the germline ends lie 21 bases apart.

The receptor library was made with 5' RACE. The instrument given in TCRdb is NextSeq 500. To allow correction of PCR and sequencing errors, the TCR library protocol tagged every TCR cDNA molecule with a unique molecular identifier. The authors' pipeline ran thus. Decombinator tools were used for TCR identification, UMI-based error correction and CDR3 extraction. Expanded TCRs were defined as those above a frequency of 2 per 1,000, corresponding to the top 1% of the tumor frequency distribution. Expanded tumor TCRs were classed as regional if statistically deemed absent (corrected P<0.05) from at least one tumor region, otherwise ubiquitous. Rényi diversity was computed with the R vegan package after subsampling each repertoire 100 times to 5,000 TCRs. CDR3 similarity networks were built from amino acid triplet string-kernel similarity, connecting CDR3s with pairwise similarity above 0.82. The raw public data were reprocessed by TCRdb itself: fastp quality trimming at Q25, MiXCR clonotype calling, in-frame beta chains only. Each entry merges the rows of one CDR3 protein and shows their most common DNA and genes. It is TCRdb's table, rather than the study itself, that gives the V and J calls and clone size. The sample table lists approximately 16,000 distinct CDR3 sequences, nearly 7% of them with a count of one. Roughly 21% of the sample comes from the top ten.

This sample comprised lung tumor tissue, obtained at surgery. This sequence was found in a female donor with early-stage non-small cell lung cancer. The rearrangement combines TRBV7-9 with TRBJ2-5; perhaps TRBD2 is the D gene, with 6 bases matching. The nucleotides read TGTGCCAGCAGCCCGCCCAAAGGTCTGCGGGGTCAAGAGACCCAGTACTTC. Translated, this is CASSPPKGLRGQETQYF.